This T cell receptor beta chain emerged from a study of early T cells in non-severe SARS-CoV-2 infection. General observations from the study: Comparison of clonotypes with VDJdb favored anti-spike CD8 responses while missing private and CD4 specificities.

Trimming took 4 bases from V and 0 from J, leaving 7 bases between them. Germline values: CDR1 SGHVS, CDR2 FNYEAQ. The CDR3 runs to 13 residues. TCRdb reanalysed the 5' RACE reads using MiXCR and keeps one entry per CDR3 protein. The table lists nearly 90,000 distinct CDR3 sequences, 14% of them singletons, with roughly 7% in the top ten. This clonotype has only a few counts. Its antigen is as yet unknown. The chain is built from TRBV7-6 and TRBJ2-7; D ambiguous. The sequence derives from an adult who was a healthcare worker with PCR-confirmed SARS-CoV-2 infection or an uninfected control (not recorded which). Sequenced sample: whole blood. As DNA, the CDR3 is TGTGCCAGCAGCTCCAGGTACTCCTACGAGCAGTACTTC. The encoded protein is CASSSRYSYEQYF.